The entry below gives a single T cell receptor (beta chain) sequence along with its context. The antigen is not known. This sample is drawn from a study of a mutant IDH1 vaccine in newly diagnosed glioma. About the research overall: Visits V12 and V13 fell at weeks 35 and 47, respectively.

Regarding time point: week 47, end of study. Every vaccination contained 300 ug of the mutant IDH1 20-mer peptide and was paired with topical imiquimod. Donors harbored newly found WHO grade 3 or 4 IDH1-mutant, ATRX-lost astrocytomas. Points from the study as a whole: Pseudoprogression appeared independent of alterations in top peripheral clonotypes.

Sequenced by immunoSEQ multiplex PCR; TCRdb stores in-frame clones only, minus some. Of about 50,000 clones in the sample, around three quarters were seen once. The V segment lost 2 bases and the J segment 4 bases; nucleotides outside the gene matches: 13. CDR1 is SGHVS, CDR2 FNYEAQ, per germline. The CDR3 has 19 amino acids. J is TRBJ2-3 and V is TRBV7-6; 12 bases match TRBD2. This sample comprised PBMCs, obtained from a glioma patient whose treatment included an IDH1 peptide vaccine. The receptor was isolated from a woman aged 40-49 years with glioma. Some clones in this sample may be carry-over from other donors' samples. CDR3 nucleotide sequence: TGTGCCAGCAGCTTAAGGGCTAGCGGGGGGGCCTTTTACGCAGATACGCAGTATTTT. This gives the protein CASSLRASGGAFYADTQYF.